Presented here are 9 T cell receptor beta chains from one specimen sequenced in a study of sequential checkpoint blockade in melanoma. The treatment: randomized to nivolumab then ipilimumab (arm A) or the reverse (arm B). Produced via immunoSEQ multiplex PCR; TCRdb's table is partial and in-frame only. The sample lists about 10,000 clones; roughly 73% were seen once. Specimen: CD8+ T cells sorted from blood (inferred from file names), collected from a patient given nivolumab and ipilimumab in sequence. Receptor source: a human donor with melanoma.

This sequence joins TRBV5-6 and TRBJ2-2; D gene uncertain. Trimming pared 0 bases from V and 0 bases from J, leaving 9 bases between. CDR3 size: 16 residues. The germline V gene encodes CDR1 SGHDT and CDR2 YYEEEE. CDR3 DNA sequence: TGTGCCAGCAGCTTGGCCGGCGGTCCGAACACCGGGGAGCTGTTTTTT. It encodes CASSLAGGPNTGELFF.

The V gene is TRBV7-6, the J gene TRBJ1-2; D is unresolved. This CDR3 has 17 residues. Looked up from germline, CDR1 is SGHVS and CDR2 is FNYEAQ. Trimming cost V 5 bases and J 4 bases, with 23 bases left between them. The DNA for the CDR3 is TGTGCCAGCAGCAGCTCAAGTGAATCTCGAAAGATCTATGGCTACACCTTC. Protein sequence: CASSSSSESRKIYGYTF.

The gene calls are TRBV28 and TRBJ1-2; D may be TRBD1 (6 bases). Deletions cut 5 bases from V and 3 bases from J, with 13 bases between. The CDR3 covers 14 residues. Per the germline V gene, CDR1 is MDHEN and CDR2 is SYDVKM. The CDR3 region is CASSPRGTDYGYTF. The CDR3 nucleotides are TGTGCCAGCAGTCCGAGGGGGACGGACTATGGCTACACCTTC.

The gene calls are TRBV11-2 and TRBJ2-3, with D maybe TRBD1 (7 bases). CDR3 length: 14 residues. V was cut by 4 bases and J by 7 bases, with 15 bases left in between. CDR1 and CDR2 from the germline V gene are SGHAT and FQNNGV. Here the CDR3 reads CASSSFRGENTQYF. CDR3 nucleotide sequence: TGTGCCAGCAGCTCATTCAGGGGGGAAAATACGCAGTATTTT.

The chain carries TRBV27 and TRBJ2-7, with D possibly matching TRBD1 (6 bases). Deletions cut 5 bases from V and 5 bases from J, with 16 bases between. The length of the CDR3 is 14 residues. CDR1 and CDR2 from the germline V gene are MNHEY and SMNVEV (reference sequence). The CDR3 sequence: CASSPLRTVHEQYF. CDR3 nucleotides: TGTGCCAGCAGTCCCCTCCGGACAGTTCACGAGCAGTACTTC.

The table lists this clone with a count of one. The chain uses TRBV7-9 and TRBJ1-1; D is uncertain. V was trimmed by 1 base and J by 7 bases, leaving 7 bases between them. This CDR3 has 12 residues. Germline CDR1 SEHNR, CDR2 FQNEAQ (reference sequence). CDR3 bases: TGTGCCAGCAGCTTAGTGTCCGTTGAAGCTTTCTTT. Its protein product is CASSLVSVEAFF.

This clone has a single count. The rearrangement uses TRBV15 and TRBJ2-5; TRBD2 matches 7 bases. Germline V gene data show CDR1 as LNHNV and CDR2 as YYDKDF (reference sequence). The CDR3 runs 18 residues. V was clipped by 0 bases and J by 4 bases; unmatched bases: 14. The CDR3 DNA reads as TGTGCCACCAGCAGAGATCCCCCCCTCACAGCGGGACCAGAGACCCAGTACTTC. Its protein product is CATSRDPPLTAGPETQYF.

This chain connects TRBV27 to TRBJ1-5; no firm D call. This CDR3 is built from 15 residues. V was trimmed by 3 bases and J by 0 bases, leaving 9 bases between them. Germline CDR1 reads MNHEY; CDR2 reads SMNVEV (reference sequence). The CDR3, as DNA: TGTGCCAGCAGTTTCTTGGAGCATAGCAATCAGCCCCAGCATTTT. Its translation: CASSFLEHSNQPQHF.

The gene calls are TRBV7-6 and TRBJ2-1; TRBD1 is a possible D gene (6 bases). The CDR3 runs to 15 residues. Trimming took 4 bases from V and 8 from J, leaving 18 bases between them. In germline, CDR1 is SGHVS, CDR2 FNYEAQ. Here the CDR3 DNA reads TGTGCCAGCAGCTCACCCACCGAGGGGGTCTATGAGCAGTTCTTC. Translating gives CASSSPTEGVYEQFF.